A few counts support the clone carrying this TCR beta chain. The data were taken from a study of blood T cell repertoires in COVID-19. Overall study: The United States, Italy and Spain were the sources of the acute and convalescent COVID-19 samples. Sample material is recorded as cDNA or gDNA derived from T cells, B-cell-depleted T cells, or PBMCs.

V lost 2 bases and J lost 4, with 8 bases in between. Per germline, CDR1 SEHNR and CDR2 FQNEAQ (reference sequence). The CDR3 is 13 residues long. Original processing notes: Counts of nucleated cells, estimated from reference gene primer amplification, were obtained. Profiled with immunoSEQ multiplex PCR; TCRdb holds only in-frame clones, not every one. V, J and clone size are those of that table, while D and trimming were read from the DNA. The sample lists about 99,000 clones, roughly 87% occurring once. The sequence was obtained from a human donor in a cohort sampled during active COVID-19. The rearrangement links TRBV7-9 to TRBJ1-2, with D tentatively TRBD1 (5 bases). Specimen: peripheral blood. CDR3 coding DNA: TGTGCCAGCAGCTTAAAGGGGATCTATGGCTACACCTTC. Its protein product is CASSLKGIYGYTF.